This TCR beta chain was found in a study of T cell repertoires in cytomegalovirus infection. Study details: Public TCR beta signatures provided an indication of both CMV infection and a matching HLA type. Regarding the study as a whole: Carriers of CMV plus the relevant HLA were identified by cumulative public TCR beta family frequency. Dominating the ex vivo response were HLA-C-restricted CMV-specific TCR beta clonotypes.

CDR3 length: 14 amino acids. The germline gives CDR1 DFQATT, CDR2 SNEGSKA (reference sequence). V was cut by 3 bases and J by 9 bases, with 18 bases left in between. Turning to this clonotype: What it binds is not known.

A single record per CDR3 protein comes from TCRdb applying MiXCR to the reads. Counted here are some 270,000 distinct CDR3 sequences, less than 25% occurring once; the ten biggest clones make up roughly a fifth. This receptor was identified in a human donor in good health (CMV status not recorded). Some clones in this sample may be carry-over from other donors' samples. This chain uses TRBV20-1 with TRBJ2-1; D gene unclear. The sample here was cultured PBMCs, taken from culture after CMV antigen stimulation. The CDR3, as DNA: TGCAGTGCTAGGGGTGTTTGGGTTCACACTGAGCAGTTCTTC. Its translation: CSARGVWVHTEQFF.